One sample yielded the 5 T cell receptor beta chains listed below, sequenced in a study of shared clonotypes between healthy human individuals. Here immunoSEQ multiplex PCR was the method, and the copy in TCRdb shows in-frame clones only, minus some. The table shows approximately 720,000 clones, with just over 90% occurring only once. The naive CD8 population came from CD45RO-negative cells selected for CCR7, without terminally differentiated effector memory CD45RA+ cells. The sequencing input was naive CD8+ T cells sorted from blood. Every receptor here comes from a man between 25 and 39 years old in good health.

The chain's CDR3 is CASSLAGGFSDTQYF. The CDR3 DNA reads TGTGCCAGCAGCTTGGCGGGAGGGTTTTCAGATACGCAGTATTTT. The genes are TRBV7-3 and TRBJ2-3; 9 bases agree with TRBD2. The CDR3 has 15 amino acids. Trimming cost V 3 bases and J 4 bases; bases outside gene matches: 5. Germline V gene sequence: CDR1 SGHTA, CDR2 FQGTGA.

The chain links TRBV5-4 to TRBJ2-7, with a weak D call TRBD2 (5 bases). V lost 4 bases and J 1 base, leaving 18 bases between the germline ends. Germline CDR1 reads SGHNT; CDR2 reads YYREEE (reference sequence). This CDR3 has 16 amino acids. CDR3 in DNA: TGTGCCAGCAGCACCGTGGCCGGGGAAGTATCCTACGAGCAGTACTTC. Protein sequence: CASSTVAGEVSYEQYF.

V gene TRBV10-3 combines with J gene TRBJ2-7; the match to TRBD2 covers 8 bases. Trimming at V came to 5 bases and at J to 5 bases, leaving 8 bases not matched to a gene. CDR1 is ENHRY and CDR2 is SYGVKD in the germline V gene. This CDR3 has 14 residues. CDR3 loop: CAISSAGGGDEQYF. In DNA form, the CDR3 reads TGTGCCATCAGTTCTGCGGGAGGTGGCGACGAGCAGTACTTC.

With regard to this clone: This CDR3 is also generated by other DNA sequences in the sample. The gene calls are TRBV15 and TRBJ2-3, with D unclear. This CDR3 comprises 13 residues. Germline CDR1 and CDR2: LNHNV and YYDKDF (reference sequence). Trimming pared 1 base from V and 5 bases from J, leaving 7 bases between. CDR3 region: CATSRVLGDTQYF. CDR3 DNA: TGTGCCACCAGCAGAGTTCTCGGAGATACGCAGTATTTT.

The chain employs TRBV13 and TRBJ2-5, with D uncertain. The V end lost 7 bases, the J end lost 4 bases, and 19 bases lay between the germline ends. There are 15 residues in the CDR3. Germline CDR1 is PRHDT and CDR2 is FYEKMQ (reference sequence). CDR3: CASTTSPRASETQYF. As DNA, the CDR3 is TGTGCCAGCACCACTTCTCCAAGGGCATCAGAGACCCAGTACTTC.